These 26 T cell receptor beta chains were all obtained from the same sample, sequenced in a study of CD8+CD57+ T cells in acquired aplastic anemia. Researchers used genomic DNA as the template to profile TCR beta VDJ and CDR3. From the reads, TCRdb called clonotypes with MiXCR, one entry per CDR3 protein. The sample contains around 42,000 distinct CDR3 sequences, 60% to 70% of which appear only once. For sequencing, patients were chosen who had shown expansion of CD8+CD57+ cells by flow cytometry. Material: sorted CD4+, CD8+, or CD8+CD57+ T cells (not recorded which) from PBMCs. These receptors came from a human donor with aplastic anemia.

The rearrangement uses TRBV6-1 and TRBJ2-3, with D unresolved. Germline-derived CDR1 and CDR2 are MNHNS and SASEGT. The CDR3 consists of 11 residues. V was pared by 5 bases and J by 3 bases, with 3 bases between. The CDR3 DNA follows: TGTGCCAGCAGTCATACAGATACGCAGTATTTT. Translated: CASSHTDTQYF.

This chain links TRBV2 with TRBJ2-3; D is perhaps TRBD2 (6 bases). Per the germline V gene, CDR1 is SNHLY and CDR2 is FYNNEI. V lost 6 bases and J 4 bases, leaving 11 bases between the germline ends. The CDR3 has 13 amino acids. CDR3 DNA sequence: TGTGCCAGCAGCGGGGGAACCTCAGATACGCAGTATTTT. This encodes CASSGGTSDTQYF. The full variable domain, in which reference TRBV2 and TRBJ2-3 provide the parts outside the CDR3, is EPEVTQTPSHQVTQMGQEVILRCVPISNHLYFYWYRQILGQKVEFLVSFYNNEISEKSEIFDDQFSVERPDGSNFTLKIRSTKLEDSAMYFCASSGGTSDTQYFGPGTRLTVL.

The chain combines TRBV20-1 with TRBJ1-2; D remains ambiguous. CDR1 is DFQATT and CDR2 is SNEGSKA in the germline V gene (reference sequence). CDR3 length: 13 residues. V was cut by 6 bases and J by 4 bases, with 15 bases left in between. Here the CDR3 DNA reads TGCAGTGCCACCCCGGCCGGACTCTATGGCTACACCTTC. Residues: CSATPAGLYGYTF.

This clonotype was seen at least ten times. The rearrangement uses TRBV5-1 and TRBJ1-1; 9 nucleotides match TRBD1. The length of the CDR3 is 14 residues. The trim removed 3 bases at V and 4 bases at J, leaving 4 bases unmatched. The germline CDR1 and CDR2 sequences are SGHRS and YFSETQ. CDR3 nucleotide sequence: TGCGCCAGCAGCTCCGGGACAGGGATCACTGAAGCTTTCTTT. Translating it yields CASSSGTGITEAFF.

The chain uses TRBV24-1 and TRBJ2-1; D is perhaps TRBD2 (5 bases). The germline CDR1 and CDR2 sequences are KGHDR and SFDVKD. Deletions cut 4 bases from V and 0 bases from J, with 9 bases between. There are 15 residues in the CDR3. CDR3 residues: CATSDQRSSYNEQFF. CDR3 nucleotides: TGTGCCACCAGTGACCAGCGGAGCTCCTACAATGAGCAGTTCTTC.

The rearrangement uses TRBV7-8 and TRBJ2-3; D not resolved. The CDR3 consists of 15 residues. Per germline, CDR1 SGHVS and CDR2 FQNEAQ. The V end lost 1 base, the J end lost 0 bases, and 8 bases lay between the germline ends. CDR3 in DNA: TGTGCCAGCAGCTTAGGGACGATGAGCACAGATACGCAGTATTTT. It is translated as CASSLGTMSTDTQYF.

The chain links TRBV10-3 to TRBJ1-1, with D unresolved. CDR3 length: 14 residues. The germline CDR1 and CDR2 sequences are ENHRY and SYGVKD. The V gene lost 10 bases and the J gene lost 1 base, with 16 bases spanning the gap. CDR3 in amino acids: CATQMDGGNTEAFF. The CDR3 DNA reads TGTGCCACCCAGATGGACGGTGGGAACACTGAAGCTTTCTTT.

The gene calls are TRBV29-1 and TRBJ1-2; the D gene is possibly TRBD1 (5 bases). The V and J ends lost 1 base and 2 bases respectively, with 8 bases between them. The CDR3 spans 13 residues. In germline, CDR1 is SQVTM, CDR2 ANQGSEA. The DNA for the CDR3 is TGCAGCGTTGAAGTTTACAGGAACTATGGCTACACCTTC. Its translation is CSVEVYRNYGYTF.

The chain recombines TRBV29-1 with TRBJ1-5, with 12 bases that match TRBD1. CDR1 is SQVTM, CDR2 ANQGSEA, per germline. The CDR3 has 14 amino acids. V trimming: 4 bases; J trimming: 6 bases; junction bases outside the gene matches: 4. CDR3 coding DNA: TGCAGCGTTGGAGGGACAGGGGGCGGTCAGCCCCAGCATTTT. Its protein is CSVGGTGGGQPQHF.

V is TRBV12-3 or TRBV12-4 and J is TRBJ2-1; 11 positions agree with TRBD2. J lost 8 bases, V lost 6 bases, and 9 bases had no gene match. The CDR3 covers 15 residues. CDR3 region: CASRTSGGPFDEQFF. CDR3 DNA sequence: TGTGCCAGCAGAACTAGCGGGGGCCCGTTCGATGAGCAGTTCTTC.

CDR3 in amino acids: CASSTYEQYF. CDR3 DNA: TGTGCCAGCAGCACCTACGAGCAGTACTTC. V is TRBV2 and J is TRBJ2-7; no firm D call. There are 10 residues in the CDR3. Trimming took 6 bases from V and 2 from J, leaving 2 bases between them. Per germline, CDR1 SNHLY and CDR2 FYNNEI.

This clonotype has only a few counts. For the CDR3, the DNA is TGCGCCAGCAGGCCGACAGGGCGCTCCTACGAGCAGTACTTC. It is translated as CASRPTGRSYEQYF. This rearrangement joins TRBV10-1 to TRBJ2-7, with TRBD1 identical over 7 bases. The J segment lost 0 bases and the V segment lost 6 bases, leaving 5 bases of the junction unmatched. Germline values: CDR1 WNHNN, CDR2 SYGVQD (reference sequence). This CDR3 region has 14 residues.

The sample holds many counts of this clonotype. The gene calls are TRBV10-3 and TRBJ1-5; 8 bases line up with TRBD1. The junction had 8 bases not matched to a gene; V was cut back by 6 bases and J by 1 base. The CDR3 loop spans 16 amino acids. Germline-derived CDR1 and CDR2 are ENHRY and SYGVKD. In nucleotides, the CDR3 is TGTGCCATCAGCCAGGGGGCCGTAGGCAGCAATCAGCCCCAGCATTTT. Translating it yields CAISQGAVGSNQPQHF.

This clonotype was seen only a few times. The chain links TRBV20-1 to TRBJ2-7; 7 bases are a match to TRBD1. This CDR3 contains 14 residues. Looked up from germline, CDR1 is DFQATT and CDR2 is SNEGSKA (reference sequence). With 6 bases clipped from V and 5 bases from J, the junction kept 13 bases outside the gene matches. This CDR3 reads CSASAPGQFDEQYF. The CDR3 coding sequence is TGCAGTGCCTCCGCCCCGGGACAGTTCGACGAGCAGTACTTC.

The gene calls are TRBV14 and TRBJ2-7, with TRBD1 matching 7 bases. CDR1 SGHDN and CDR2 FVKESK come from the germline V gene. V trimming: 3 bases; J trimming: 3 bases; junction bases outside the gene matches: 2. The CDR3 is 13 amino acids. The CDR3 nucleotides read TGTGCCAGCAGCCATGCAGGGGGCTACGAGCAGTACTTC. Translated: CASSHAGGYEQYF.

This rearrangement joins TRBV24-1 to TRBJ2-7, with D unresolved. Trimming shortened V by 3 bases and J by 2 bases, and 10 bases separated the two germline ends. The V gene's germline CDR1 is KGHDR and CDR2 SFDVKD. The CDR3 is made up of 14 amino acids. The CDR3 DNA reads TGTGCCACCAGTGATCCCGGTGTTCCCTACGAGCAGTACTTC. Translated, it gives CATSDPGVPYEQYF.

The chain uses TRBV29-1 and TRBJ1-4; no reliable D call. CDR3 length: 11 residues. Trimming pared 7 bases from V and 4 bases from J, leaving 7 bases between. Germline-derived CDR1 and CDR2 are SQVTM and ANQGSEA. Written as DNA, the CDR3 is TGCAGCGGCTCCAATAATGAAAAACTGTTTTTT. Translated: CSGSNNEKLFF.

This clonotype appeared once. The V gene is TRBV6-4, the J gene TRBJ2-2; 9 bases agree with TRBD1. The CDR3 loop spans 21 amino acids. Germline V CDR1 and CDR2: MRHNA, SNTAGT. The junction had 18 bases not matched to a gene; V was cut back by 4 bases and J by 0 bases. CDR3 region: CASSARPGGTGLGSNTGELFF. CDR3 sequence (DNA): TGTGCCAGCAGTGCTCGACCTGGGGGGACAGGGCTCGGGTCGAACACCGGGGAGCTGTTTTTT.

Here the CDR3 reads CASSLRDYSNEQFF. The CDR3 DNA follows: TGTGCCAGCAGCTTACGGGACTACTCCAATGAGCAGTTCTTC. The chain links TRBV7-8 to TRBJ2-1; the match to TRBD2 covers 7 bases. The CDR3 has 14 residues. Germline CDR1 is SGHVS and CDR2 is FQNEAQ. V was clipped by 2 bases and J by 6 bases; unmatched bases: 4.

The chain has TRBV2 and TRBJ1-1; TRBD1 is a possible D gene (5 bases). The V and J ends lost 8 bases and 1 base respectively, with 20 bases between them. Per the germline V gene, CDR1 is SNHLY and CDR2 is FYNNEI. CDR3 size: 16 residues. CDR3 protein: CASGTSIGHGNTEAFF. Written as DNA, the CDR3 is TGTGCCAGCGGTACATCAATCGGACACGGGAACACTGAAGCTTTCTTT.

This clonotype was picked up a small number of times. J is TRBJ2-1 and V is TRBV12-3 or TRBV12-4; 7 bases fit TRBD2. With 4 bases clipped from V and 0 bases from J, the junction kept 0 bases outside the gene matches. The CDR3 length is 14 residues. CDR3 loop: CASSWTSSYNEQFF. In DNA, the CDR3 is TGTGCCAGCAGTTGGACTAGCTCCTACAATGAGCAGTTCTTC.

CDR3 amino acids: CSVEKETISNTGELFF. The CDR3 DNA is TGCAGCGTTGAAAAGGAGACAATCAGTAACACCGGGGAGCTGTTTTTT. The chain joins TRBV29-1 to TRBJ2-2; D unresolved. CDR1 is SQVTM, CDR2 ANQGSEA, per germline. The V end lost 2 bases, the J end lost 2 bases, and 15 bases lay between the germline ends. The CDR3 has 16 amino acids.

In this sample, this clonotype turned up many times. V and J are TRBV7-6 and TRBJ1-1; perhaps TRBD1 as D (6 bases). Germline lookup yields CDR1 SGHVS and CDR2 FNYEAQ. This CDR3 is 15 amino acids long. Trimming left V 6 bases short and J 8 bases short, with 22 bases between. CDR3 residues: CASSSDGGRPQEAFF. The CDR3 DNA reads as TGTGCCAGCAGTTCCGATGGGGGCCGCCCCCAAGAAGCTTTCTTT.

The chain recombines TRBV2 with TRBJ2-2; the D is unclear. CDR3 size: 15 residues. V lost 6 bases to trimming and J lost 3 bases, with 14 bases between them. Germline lookup yields CDR1 SNHLY and CDR2 FYNNEI. The CDR3 is CASRKTRLHTGELFF. CDR3 DNA sequence: TGTGCCAGCAGGAAGACGAGGCTCCACACCGGGGAGCTGTTTTTT.

The chain is built from TRBV15 and TRBJ2-7; D is unclear. Germline values: CDR1 LNHNV, CDR2 YYDKDF (reference sequence). This CDR3 comprises 14 residues. V dropped 0 bases and J dropped 1 base, with 7 bases sitting between them. CDR3 in DNA: TGTGCCACCAGCAGAGATCTGAAATCCTACGAGCAGTACTTC. Protein sequence: CATSRDLKSYEQYF.

Concerning this clonotype itself: It may be a read error: a sequence one base away is much more abundant. The V and J genes are TRBV5-6 and TRBJ1-3, with D perhaps TRBD1 (6 bases). The CDR3 runs to 15 residues. The V gene's germline CDR1 is SGHDT and CDR2 YYEEEE. CDR3: CASSSTGLSGNTTYF. As DNA, the CDR3 is TGTGCCAGCAGCTCGACAGGTCTCTCTGGAAACACCACATATTTT.